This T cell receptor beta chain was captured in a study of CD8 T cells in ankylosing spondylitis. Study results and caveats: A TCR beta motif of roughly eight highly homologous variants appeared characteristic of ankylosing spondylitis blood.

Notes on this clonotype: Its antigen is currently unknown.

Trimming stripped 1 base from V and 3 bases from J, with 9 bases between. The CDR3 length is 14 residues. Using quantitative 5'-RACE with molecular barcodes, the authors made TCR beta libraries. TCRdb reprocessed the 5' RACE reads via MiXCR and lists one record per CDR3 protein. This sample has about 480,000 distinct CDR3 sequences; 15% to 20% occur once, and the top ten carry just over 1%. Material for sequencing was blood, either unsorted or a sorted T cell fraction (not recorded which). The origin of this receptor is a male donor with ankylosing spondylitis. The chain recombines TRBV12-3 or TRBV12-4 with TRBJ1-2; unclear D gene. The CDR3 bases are TGTGCCAGCAGTTTAGGGGGAGTGGACTATGGCTACACCTTC. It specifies CASSLGGVDYGYTF.